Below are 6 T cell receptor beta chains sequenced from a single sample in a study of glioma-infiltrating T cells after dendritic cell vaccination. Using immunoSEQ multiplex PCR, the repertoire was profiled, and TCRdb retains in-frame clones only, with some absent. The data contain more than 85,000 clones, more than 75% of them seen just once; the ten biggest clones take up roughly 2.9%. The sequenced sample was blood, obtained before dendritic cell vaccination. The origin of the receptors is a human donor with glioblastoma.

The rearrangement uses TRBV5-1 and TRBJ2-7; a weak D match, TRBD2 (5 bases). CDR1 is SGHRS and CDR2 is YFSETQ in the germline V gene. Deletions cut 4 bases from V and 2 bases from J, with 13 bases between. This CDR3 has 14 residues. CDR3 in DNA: TGCGCCAGCAGCCTTAGGACTTTTGCCTACGAGCAGTACTTC. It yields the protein CASSLRTFAYEQYF.

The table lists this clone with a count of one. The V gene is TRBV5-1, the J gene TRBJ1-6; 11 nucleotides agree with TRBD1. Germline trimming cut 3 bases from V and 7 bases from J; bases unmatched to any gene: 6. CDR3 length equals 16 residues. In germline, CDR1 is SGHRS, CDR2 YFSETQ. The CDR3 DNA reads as TGCGCCAGCAGCTGGGGGGACAGGGGGGGAAATTCACCCCTCCACTTT. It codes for CASSWGDRGGNSPLHF. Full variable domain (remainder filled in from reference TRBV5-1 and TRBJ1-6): KAGVTQTPRYLIKTRGQQVTLSCSPISGHRSVSWYQQTPGQGLQFLFEYFSETQRNKGNFPGRFSGRQFSNSRSEMNVSTLELGDSALYLCASSWGDRGGNSPLHFGNGTRLTVT.

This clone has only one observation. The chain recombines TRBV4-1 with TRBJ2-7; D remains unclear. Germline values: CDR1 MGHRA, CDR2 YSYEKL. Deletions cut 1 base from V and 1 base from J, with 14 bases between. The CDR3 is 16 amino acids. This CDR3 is CASSQVLEALSYEQYF. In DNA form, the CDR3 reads TGCGCCAGCAGCCAAGTCCTAGAGGCCCTATCCTACGAGCAGTACTTC.

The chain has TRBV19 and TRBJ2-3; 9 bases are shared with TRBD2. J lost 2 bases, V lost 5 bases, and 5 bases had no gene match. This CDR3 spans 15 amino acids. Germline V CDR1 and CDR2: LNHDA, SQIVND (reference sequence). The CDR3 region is CASSGPSGNTDTQYF. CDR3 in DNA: TGTGCCAGTAGTGGTCCTAGCGGGAACACAGATACGCAGTATTTT.

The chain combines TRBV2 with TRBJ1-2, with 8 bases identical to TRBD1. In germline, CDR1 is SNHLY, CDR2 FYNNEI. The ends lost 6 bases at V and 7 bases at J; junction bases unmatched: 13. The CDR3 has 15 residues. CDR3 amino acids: CASSAVLTGGFGYTF. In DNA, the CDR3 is TGTGCCAGCAGCGCGGTATTAACAGGGGGGTTTGGCTACACCTTC.

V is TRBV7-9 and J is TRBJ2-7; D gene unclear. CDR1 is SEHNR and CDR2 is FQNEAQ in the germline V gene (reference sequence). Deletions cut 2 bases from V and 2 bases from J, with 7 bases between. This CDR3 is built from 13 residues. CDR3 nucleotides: TGTGCCAGCAGCTTAAAGCGACCCTACGAGCAGTACTTC. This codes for CASSLKRPYEQYF.